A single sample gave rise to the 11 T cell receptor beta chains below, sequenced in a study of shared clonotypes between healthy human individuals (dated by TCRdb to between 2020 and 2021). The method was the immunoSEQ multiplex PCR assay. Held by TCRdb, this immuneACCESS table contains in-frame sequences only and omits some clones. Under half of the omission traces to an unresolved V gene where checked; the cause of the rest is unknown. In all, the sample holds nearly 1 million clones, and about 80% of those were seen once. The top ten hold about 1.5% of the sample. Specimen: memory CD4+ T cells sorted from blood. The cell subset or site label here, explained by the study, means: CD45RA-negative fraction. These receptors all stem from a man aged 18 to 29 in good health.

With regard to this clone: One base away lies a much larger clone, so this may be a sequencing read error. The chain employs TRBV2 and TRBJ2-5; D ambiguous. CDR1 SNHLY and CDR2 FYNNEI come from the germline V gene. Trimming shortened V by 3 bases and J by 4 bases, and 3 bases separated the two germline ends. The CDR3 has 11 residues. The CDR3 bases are TGTGCCAGCAGTGAGTCAGAGACCCAGTACTTC. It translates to CASSESETQYF. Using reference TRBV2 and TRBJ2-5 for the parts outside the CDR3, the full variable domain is EPEVTQTPSHQVTQMGQEVILRCVPISNHLYFYWYRQILGQKVEFLVSFYNNEISEKSEIFDDQFSVERPDGSNFTLKIRSTKLEDSAMYFCASSESETQYFGPGTRLLVL.

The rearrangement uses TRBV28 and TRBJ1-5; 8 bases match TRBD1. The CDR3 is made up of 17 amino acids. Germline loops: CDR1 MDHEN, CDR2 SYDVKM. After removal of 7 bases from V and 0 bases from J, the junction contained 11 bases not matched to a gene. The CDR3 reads CASNHRRDRYSNQPQHF. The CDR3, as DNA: TGTGCCAGCAACCATCGACGGGACAGGTATAGCAATCAGCCCCAGCATTTT.

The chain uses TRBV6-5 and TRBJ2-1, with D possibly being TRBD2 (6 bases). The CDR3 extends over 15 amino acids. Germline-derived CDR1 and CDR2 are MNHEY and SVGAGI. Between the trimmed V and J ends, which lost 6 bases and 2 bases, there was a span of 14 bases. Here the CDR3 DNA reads TGTGCCAGCAGCTCCCCGACTAGGGCCTACAATGAGCAGTTCTTC. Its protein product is CASSSPTRAYNEQFF.

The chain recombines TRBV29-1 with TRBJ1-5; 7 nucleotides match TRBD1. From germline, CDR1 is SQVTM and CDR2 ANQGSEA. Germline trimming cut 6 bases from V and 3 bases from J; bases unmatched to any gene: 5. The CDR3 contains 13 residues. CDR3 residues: CSVGDSYNQPQHF. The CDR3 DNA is TGCAGCGTGGGGGACAGCTACAATCAGCCCCAGCATTTT. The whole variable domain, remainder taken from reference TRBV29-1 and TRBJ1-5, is SAVISQKPSRDICQRGTSLTIQCQVDSQVTMMFWYRQQPGQSLTLIATANQGSEATYESGFVIDKFPISRPNLTFSTLTVSNMSPEDSSIYLCSVGDSYNQPQHFGDGTRLSIL.

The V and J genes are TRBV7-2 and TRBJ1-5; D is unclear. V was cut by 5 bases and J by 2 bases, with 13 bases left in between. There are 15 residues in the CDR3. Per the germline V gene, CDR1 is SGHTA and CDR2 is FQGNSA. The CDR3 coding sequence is TGTGCCAGCAGCCCGGGGAGAACGGGCAATCAGCCCCAGCATTTT. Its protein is CASSPGRTGNQPQHF.

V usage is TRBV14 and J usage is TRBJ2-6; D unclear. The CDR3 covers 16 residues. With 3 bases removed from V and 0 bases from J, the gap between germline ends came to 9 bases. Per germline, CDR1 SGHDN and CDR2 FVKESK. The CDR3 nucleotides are TGTGCCAGCAGCCAGCAGGTATACTCTGGGGCCAACGTCCTGACTTTC. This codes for CASSQQVYSGANVLTF.

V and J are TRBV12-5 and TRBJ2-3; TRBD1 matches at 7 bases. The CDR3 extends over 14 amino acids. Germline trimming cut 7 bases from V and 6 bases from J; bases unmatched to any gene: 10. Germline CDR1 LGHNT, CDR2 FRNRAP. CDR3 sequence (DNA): TGTGCTAGTGCTTCCTCGGAAGGGGGCGATACGCAGTATTTT. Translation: CASASSEGGDTQYF.

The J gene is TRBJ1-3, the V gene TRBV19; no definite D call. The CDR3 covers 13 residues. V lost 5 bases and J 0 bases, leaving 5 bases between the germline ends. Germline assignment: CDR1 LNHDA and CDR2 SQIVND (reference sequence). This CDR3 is CASSQLSGNTIYF. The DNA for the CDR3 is TGTGCCAGTAGTCAGCTCTCTGGAAACACCATATATTTT. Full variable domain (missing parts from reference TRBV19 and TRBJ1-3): DGGITQSPKYLFRKEGQNVTLSCEQNLNHDAMYWYRQDPGQGLRLIYYSQIVNDFQKGDIAEGYSVSREKKESFPLTVTSAQKNPTAFYLCASSQLSGNTIYFGEGSWLTVV.

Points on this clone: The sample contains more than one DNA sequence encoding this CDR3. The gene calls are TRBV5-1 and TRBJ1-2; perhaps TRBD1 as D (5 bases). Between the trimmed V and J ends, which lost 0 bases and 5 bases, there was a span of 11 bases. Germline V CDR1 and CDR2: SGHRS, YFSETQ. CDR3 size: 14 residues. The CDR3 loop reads CASSLEGVRYGYTF. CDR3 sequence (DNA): TGCGCCAGCAGCTTGGAAGGGGTCCGGTATGGCTACACCTTC.

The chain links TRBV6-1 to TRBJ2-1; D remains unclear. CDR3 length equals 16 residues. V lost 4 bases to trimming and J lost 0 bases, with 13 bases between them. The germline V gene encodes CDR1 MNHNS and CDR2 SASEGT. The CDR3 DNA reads TGTGCCAGCAGTGCCAACCCTATGAGCTCCTACAATGAGCAGTTCTTC. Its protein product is CASSANPMSSYNEQFF.

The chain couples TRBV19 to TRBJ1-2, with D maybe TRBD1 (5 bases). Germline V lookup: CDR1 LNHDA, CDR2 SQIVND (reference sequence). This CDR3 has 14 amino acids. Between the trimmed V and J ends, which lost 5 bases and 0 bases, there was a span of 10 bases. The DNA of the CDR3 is TGTGCCAGTAGTGCGACGACAGCTAACTATGGCTACACCTTC. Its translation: CASSATTANYGYTF.